This T cell receptor beta chain comes out of a study of blood T cell repertoires in COVID-19 (dated by TCRdb to about 2020). About the study as a whole: Samples covering the acute and convalescent phases of COVID-19 were provided by collaborators in the United States, Italy and Spain. The prospective study material was composed of cDNA or gDNA derived from T cells, B-cell-depleted T cells, or PBMCs. Subjects who had been exposed to COVID-19, were actively infected with it, or had recovered from it provided the deeply sampled blood TCRbeta repertoires that made up the dataset. The repertoires were released in a freely available public database intended as a resource for research on the immune response to SARS-CoV-2. Samples were obtained from the ongoing ImmuneRACE study (first 160 participants) and from 1,254 subjects provided by 6 global collaborators. Sample metadata almost always included a de-identified subject ID, COVID-19 status, age in years and sex. Where available, HLA class I and class II types were taken from metadata supplied by the sample provider and were not determined by assay-based typing. The full study reports these points: Clinical and demographic metadata were provided uncurated, with the amount varying by source and participant.

TCRbeta CDR3 regions were amplified from genomic DNA by means of the immunoSEQ Assay, a bias-controlled multiplex PCR. The study's own analysis went as follows. Nucleated cell counts per sample were estimated from amplification of reference gene primers within the assay. To quantify the absolute abundance of each unique TCRbeta CDR3 rearrangement, sequence reads were collapsed and filtered. For each sample, productive Simpson clonality was calculated as the square root of Simpson's diversity index across productive rearrangements. TCRdb limited this immuneACCESS table to in-frame rearrangements with V and J called. A share of clones is missing; checked studies link under half to unresolved V genes, and the rest is unexplained. V, J and clone size were drawn from that table, and D and trimming were deduced from the DNA. A total of around 230,000 clones appear in this sample, around 82% of them only once. Together, the top ten hold approximately 7.4% of the sample.

With regard to this clone: No cognate antigen has been identified for it. One base away there is no much larger clone; base qualities are not given.

Including the terminal cysteine and phenylalanine, the CDR3 comprises 15 residues. Kept here is only the CDR3 DNA, which spans 45 bases and is read in frame from base 1. The CDR1 and CDR2 encoded by the germline V gene (reference sequence) are LGHDT and YNNKEL. Relative to germline, V is 5 bases shorter and J is 2 bases shorter, with 13 bases between their ends. Collaborating institutions collected whole blood in K2EDTA tubes following their own protocols. Collaborator samples were shipped for TCRbeta analysis as frozen whole blood, isolated PBMCs, or DNA extracted from either sample type. This TCR was sampled from a woman aged 50 to 65 with acute or convalescent COVID-19. Rearrangement joined TRBV3-1 (or the pseudogene TRBV3-2) to TRBJ2-1; the D gene is perhaps TRBD1, on 6 matching bases. The sample taken for sequencing was peripheral blood. The nucleotide sequence reads TGTGCCAGCAGCGCGGTACAGGGCCCCTACAATGAGCAGTTCTTC. This translates into CASSAVQGPYNEQFF.